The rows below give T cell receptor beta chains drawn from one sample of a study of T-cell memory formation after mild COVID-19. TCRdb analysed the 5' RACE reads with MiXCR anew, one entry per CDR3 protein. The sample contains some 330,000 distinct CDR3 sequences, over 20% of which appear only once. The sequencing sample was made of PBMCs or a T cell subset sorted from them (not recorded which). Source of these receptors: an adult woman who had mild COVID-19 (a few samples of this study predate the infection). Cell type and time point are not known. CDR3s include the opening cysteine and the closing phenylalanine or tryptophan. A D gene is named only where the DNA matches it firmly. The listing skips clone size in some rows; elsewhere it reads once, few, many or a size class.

TGTGCCAGCAGCTTCTGGACAGGTCCCGACACCGGGGAGCTGTTTTTT	CASSFWTGPDTGELFF	TRBD1	TRBJ2-2	once	TRBV12-3/TRBV12-4
TGTGCCAGCAGCGCTGACAGGGTCCCCTACGAGCAGTACTTC	CASSADRVPYEQYF	TRBD1	TRBJ2-7	.	TRBV7-9
TGTGCCAGCTCAGCGACAGTCCTGGGGACAACTAATGAAAAACTGTTTTTT	CASSATVLGTTNEKLFF	.	TRBJ1-4	.	TRBV18
TGTGCCAGCAGCCAAGAGGCTAGCGGGAGGATGCCCTACAATGAGCAGTTCTTC	CASSQEASGRMPYNEQFF	TRBD2	TRBJ2-1	many	TRBV4-2
TGCGCCAGCAGCCAGTCCCTCCCCGACGAGCAGTACTTC	CASSQSLPDEQYF	.	TRBJ2-7	.	TRBV4-1
TGTGCCAGCAGACTAGCGTCGACCCACACAGATACGCAGTATTTT	CASRLASTHTDTQYF	TRBD2	TRBJ2-3	many	TRBV6-2/TRBV6-3
TGCAGTGCTAGGCCTAGCGGGGGGTACTACAATGAGCAGTTCTTC	CSARPSGGYYNEQFF	TRBD2	TRBJ2-1	.	TRBV20-1
TGTGCCAGCAGTTTCGGTCGCGGGGTAAGGGATACGCAGTATTTT	CASSFGRGVRDTQYF	.	TRBJ2-3	.	TRBV12-3/TRBV12-4
TGTGCCAGCAGGGAACAGGAGTTGAGTACGGATACGCAGTATTTT	CASREQELSTDTQYF	.	TRBJ2-3	.	TRBV2
TGTGCCAGCAGGGGAGAACAAGAGACCCAGTACTTC	CASRGEQETQYF	.	TRBJ2-5	many	TRBV3-1
TGTGCCAGCAGTTTAAACGTCGGCGGTGGGACCTATGGCTACACCTTC	CASSLNVGGGTYGYTF	.	TRBJ1-2	many	TRBV12-3/TRBV12-4
TGTGCCAGCAGTCAAGAGGGACTAGCGTACTCCTACGAGCAGTACTTC	CASSQEGLAYSYEQYF	TRBD2	TRBJ2-7	.	TRBV6-2/TRBV6-3
TGTGCCATCAGATCAGACAGAGAGGGGTCCCTCAATGAGCAGTTCTTC	CAIRSDREGSLNEQFF	.	TRBJ2-1	few	TRBV10-3
TGCGCCAGCTCGCGAGTGTCGGGGCCCAATGAGCAGTTCTTC	CASSRVSGPNEQFF	.	TRBJ2-1	few	TRBV5-1
TGTGCCAGCAGTTTAGGGGCAGGGGTGAATCAGCCCCAGCATTTT	CASSLGAGVNQPQHF	.	TRBJ1-5	few	TRBV27